This is a list of T cell receptor beta chains from one sample in a study of blood T cells in healthy people across ages. TCRdb passed the 5' RACE reads through MiXCR, listing each CDR3 protein once. This table has about 830,000 distinct CDR3 sequences, 60% to 80% appearing once. The sample comprised blood. The source of these receptors is a man aged 25 to 40 in good health. Both conserved end residues are part of each CDR3. Each record gives: J gene, V gene, CDR3 protein.

j_gene: TRBJ2-7; v_gene: TRBV28; CDR3aa: CASSPWRGATYEQYF
j_gene: TRBJ2-3; v_gene: TRBV25-1; CDR3aa: CASGPGGRTDTQYF
j_gene: TRBJ2-1; v_gene: TRBV12-3/TRBV12-4; CDR3aa: CASRGQGSGEQFF
j_gene: TRBJ1-2; v_gene: TRBV12-3/TRBV12-4; CDR3aa: CASSSGQAEFYGYTF
j_gene: TRBJ2-7; v_gene: TRBV20-1; CDR3aa: CSVPGQGRNEQYF
j_gene: TRBJ1-1; v_gene: TRBV29-1; CDR3aa: CSAAPSGPNTEAFF
j_gene: TRBJ2-7; v_gene: TRBV5-1; CDR3aa: CASSYDRGRLEQYF
j_gene: TRBJ2-3; v_gene: TRBV5-1; CDR3aa: CASTGGFTDTQYF
j_gene: TRBJ2-5; v_gene: TRBV14; CDR3aa: CASSDTVRGQGKETQYF
j_gene: TRBJ2-3; v_gene: TRBV18; CDR3aa: CASSSSDPELSTDTQYF
j_gene: TRBJ2-5; v_gene: TRBV20-1; CDR3aa: CSARQEGGQETQYF
j_gene: TRBJ2-7; v_gene: TRBV5-1; CDR3aa: CASSWGQGREQYF
j_gene: TRBJ1-6; v_gene: TRBV14; CDR3aa: CASSLVETGSSPLHF
j_gene: TRBJ2-7; v_gene: TRBV2; CDR3aa: CASTHGRLSYEQYF
j_gene: TRBJ1-6; v_gene: TRBV2; CDR3aa: CASSTTGLRDNSPLHF
j_gene: TRBJ2-7; v_gene: TRBV6-2/TRBV6-3; CDR3aa: CASSYSGQRAYEQYF
j_gene: TRBJ1-4; v_gene: TRBV2; CDR3aa: CASNPWDRDWKLFF
j_gene: TRBJ2-1; v_gene: TRBV4-2; CDR3aa: CASSQVRLGRGARGNEQFF
j_gene: TRBJ2-2; v_gene: TRBV29-1; CDR3aa: CSVDPGGTGELFF
j_gene: TRBJ1-4; v_gene: TRBV28; CDR3aa: CASLDSGTGSEKLFF
j_gene: TRBJ2-3; v_gene: TRBV12-3/TRBV12-4; CDR3aa: CASSFPRDPTSTDTQYF
j_gene: TRBJ2-7; v_gene: TRBV15; CDR3aa: CATSRVGVYEQYF
j_gene: TRBJ1-2; v_gene: TRBV12-3/TRBV12-4; CDR3aa: CAIPGDSNYYGYTF
j_gene: TRBJ1-2; v_gene: TRBV4-2; CDR3aa: CASSQDRIQTNYGYTF
j_gene: TRBJ2-7; v_gene: TRBV10-3; CDR3aa: CAINDREQYF
j_gene: TRBJ1-5; v_gene: TRBV7-2; CDR3aa: CASSMTGQEPQHF
j_gene: TRBJ1-6; v_gene: TRBV7-6; CDR3aa: CASSSGAEMNSPLHF
j_gene: TRBJ2-3; v_gene: TRBV20-1; CDR3aa: CSARAGTSGGLRDTQYF
j_gene: TRBJ1-6; v_gene: TRBV10-3; CDR3aa: CAISEYGIKNSPLHF
j_gene: TRBJ2-7; v_gene: TRBV5-1; CDR3aa: CASSYGGGTGTYEQYF
j_gene: TRBJ2-1; v_gene: TRBV20-1; CDR3aa: CSAGDRGVYNEQFF
j_gene: TRBJ2-2; v_gene: TRBV12-3/TRBV12-4; CDR3aa: CASSLVGGFPGELFF
j_gene: TRBJ2-5; v_gene: TRBV20-1; CDR3aa: CSQGQQETQYF
j_gene: TRBJ2-3; v_gene: TRBV20-1; CDR3aa: CGAQDRDRVTDTQYF
j_gene: TRBJ2-1; v_gene: TRBV19; CDR3aa: CASSIDAPALSYNEQFF
j_gene: TRBJ1-4; v_gene: TRBV13; CDR3aa: CASSHPTGGKNEKLFF
j_gene: TRBJ2-3; v_gene: TRBV2; CDR3aa: CASSDRGFGTDTQYF
j_gene: TRBJ2-3; v_gene: TRBV6-2/TRBV6-3; CDR3aa: CASSYEGRGTDTQYF
j_gene: TRBJ2-4; v_gene: TRBV6-2/TRBV6-3; CDR3aa: CASSSGQDHAQYF
j_gene: TRBJ2-3; v_gene: TRBV7-8; CDR3aa: CASSSGTVDRTDTQYF
j_gene: TRBJ1-1; v_gene: TRBV20-1; CDR3aa: CSARIQHEAFF
j_gene: TRBJ2-5; v_gene: TRBV6-5; CDR3aa: CASQAEAQETQYF